This T cell receptor beta chain is drawn from a study of blood T cell repertoires in COVID-19. Turning to the study itself: PBMCs, B-cell-depleted T cells, or T cells were the source of the cDNA or gDNA that made up the material.

Germline loops: CDR1 SGDLS, CDR2 YYNGEE. V lost 4 bases to trimming and J lost 7 bases, with 29 bases between them. The CDR3 runs to 18 residues. Per the study methods: The authors estimated nucleated cell counts from reference gene primer amplification. Profiled with immunoSEQ multiplex PCR; TCRdb holds only in-frame clones, not every one. The V and J calls and clone size are taken from that table; D and trimming were inferred from the DNA. The table records under 150,000 clones, 84% of them present only once. Allocation to cohorts depended on clinical history reported by the participants. The TCR originated in a man aged 50 to 60 in a cohort exposed to, infected with or recovered from COVID-19 (not recorded which). J is TRBJ1-2 and V is TRBV9; D may be TRBD1 (6 bases). The sample was PBMCs or T cells enriched from blood (not recorded which). In DNA, the CDR3 is TGTGCCAGCAGCCCCCAGAAGGGGGACAACCCGATTAGGGGTGGCTACACCTTC. Encoded protein: CASSPQKGDNPIRGGYTF.